This T cell receptor beta chain was sequenced in a study of blood T cell repertoires in COVID-19. About the research overall: Some COVID-19 samples were acute and others convalescent; all came from the United States, Italy and Spain. T cells, B-cell-depleted T cells, or PBMCs provided the cDNA or gDNA that served as material.

Regarding this clone: The sample holds other DNA sequences that translate to the same CDR3.

Germline V gives CDR1 MDHEN, CDR2 SYDVKM. There are 18 residues in the CDR3. V was pared by 6 bases and J by 0 bases, with 11 bases of the junction left unmatched. Authors' processing steps: Estimation of nucleated cell counts was performed using reference gene primer amplification. Method: immunoSEQ multiplex PCR; TCRdb's copy keeps in-frame clones and lacks some. For V, J and clone size, that table is used; D and trimming come from the DNA. The data hold fewer than 250,000 clones, with about 83% observed a single time. The specimen was peripheral blood. The sequence was obtained from a human donor in a cohort sampled during active COVID-19. This chain connects TRBV28 to TRBJ2-3, with 11 bases that match TRBD2. CDR3 nucleotide sequence: TGTGCCAGCAGCCCCTTTGGGACTAGCGGTACTAGCACAGATACGCAGTATTTT. Translating it yields CASSPFGTSGTSTDTQYF.